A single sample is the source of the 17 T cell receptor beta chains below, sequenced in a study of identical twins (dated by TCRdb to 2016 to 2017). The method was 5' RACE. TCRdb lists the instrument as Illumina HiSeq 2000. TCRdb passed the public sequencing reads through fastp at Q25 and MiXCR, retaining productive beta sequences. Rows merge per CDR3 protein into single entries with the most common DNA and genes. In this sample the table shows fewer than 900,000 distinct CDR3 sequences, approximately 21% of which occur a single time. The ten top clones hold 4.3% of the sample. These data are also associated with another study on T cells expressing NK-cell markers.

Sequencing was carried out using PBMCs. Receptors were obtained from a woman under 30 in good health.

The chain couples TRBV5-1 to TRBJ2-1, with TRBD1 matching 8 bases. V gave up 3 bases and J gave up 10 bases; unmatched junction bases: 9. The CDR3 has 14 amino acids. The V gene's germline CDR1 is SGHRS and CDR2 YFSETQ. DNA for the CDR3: TGCGCCAGCAGCTCATCATTTGGGGACAGGGAGCAGTTCTTC. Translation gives CASSSSFGDREQFF.

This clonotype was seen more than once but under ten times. CDR3 bases: TGTGCCAGCAGTTTAGGTACAGGCGGTCGGTATGGCTACACCTTC. Protein product: CASSLGTGGRYGYTF. The rearrangement links TRBV6-5 to TRBJ1-2; D perhaps matches TRBD1 (5 bases). The V end was cut by 4 bases, the J end by 5 bases, with 17 bases between. The CDR3 has 15 residues. CDR1 is MNHEY, CDR2 SVGAGI, per germline.

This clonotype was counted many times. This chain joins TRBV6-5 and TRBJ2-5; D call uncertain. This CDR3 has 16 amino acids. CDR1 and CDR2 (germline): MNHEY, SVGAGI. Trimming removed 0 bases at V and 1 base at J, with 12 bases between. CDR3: CASSYSSRTIQETQYF. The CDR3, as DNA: TGTGCCAGCAGTTACTCGAGCCGGACCATCCAAGAGACCCAGTACTTC.

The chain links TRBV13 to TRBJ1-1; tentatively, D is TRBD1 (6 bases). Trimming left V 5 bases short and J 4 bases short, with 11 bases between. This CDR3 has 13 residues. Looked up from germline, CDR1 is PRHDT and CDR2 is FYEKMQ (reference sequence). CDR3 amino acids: CASSRKQGTEAFF. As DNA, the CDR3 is TGTGCCAGCAGCCGCAAACAGGGCACTGAAGCTTTCTTT.

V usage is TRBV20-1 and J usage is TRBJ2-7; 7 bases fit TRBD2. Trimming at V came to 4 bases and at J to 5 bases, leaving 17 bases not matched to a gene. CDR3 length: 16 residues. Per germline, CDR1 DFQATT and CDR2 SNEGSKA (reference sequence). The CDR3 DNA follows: TGCAGTGCTACAGGGACGTCTCTAGCGGCGGGGGACGAGCAGTACTTC. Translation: CSATGTSLAAGDEQYF.

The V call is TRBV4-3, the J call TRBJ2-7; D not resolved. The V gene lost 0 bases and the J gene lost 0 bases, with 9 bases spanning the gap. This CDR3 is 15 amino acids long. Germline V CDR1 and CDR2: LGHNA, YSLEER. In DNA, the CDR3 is TGCGCCAGCAGCCAAGAGAACTCCCTCTCCTACGAGCAGTACTTC. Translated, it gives CASSQENSLSYEQYF.

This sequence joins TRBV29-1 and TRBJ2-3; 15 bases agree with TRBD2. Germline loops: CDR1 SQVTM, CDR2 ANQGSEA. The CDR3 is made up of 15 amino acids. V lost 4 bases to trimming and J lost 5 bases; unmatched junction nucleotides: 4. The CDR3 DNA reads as TGCAGCGTTGGGGGACTAGCGGGGGGTCAAGATACGCAGTATTTT. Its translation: CSVGGLAGGQDTQYF.

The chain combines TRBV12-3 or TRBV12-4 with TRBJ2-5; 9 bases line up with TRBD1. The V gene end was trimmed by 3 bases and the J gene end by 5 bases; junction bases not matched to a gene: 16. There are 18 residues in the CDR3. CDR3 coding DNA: TGTGCCAGCAGTTTCTTCTCTACGCCGGGACAGGGCCCCGAGACCCAGTACTTC. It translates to CASSFFSTPGQGPETQYF.

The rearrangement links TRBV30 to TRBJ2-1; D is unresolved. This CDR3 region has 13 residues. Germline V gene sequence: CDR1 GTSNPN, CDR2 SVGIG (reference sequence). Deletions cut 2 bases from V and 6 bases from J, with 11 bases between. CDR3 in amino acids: CAWSPLVFNEQFF. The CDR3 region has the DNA TGTGCCTGGAGTCCTCTTGTCTTCAATGAGCAGTTCTTC.

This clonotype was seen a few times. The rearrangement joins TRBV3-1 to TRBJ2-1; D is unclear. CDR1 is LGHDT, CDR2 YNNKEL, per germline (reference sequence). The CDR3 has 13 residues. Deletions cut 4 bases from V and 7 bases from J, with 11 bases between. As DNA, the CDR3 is TGTGCCAGCAGCCCACTCGTTAGGAATGAGCAGTTCTTC. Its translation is CASSPLVRNEQFF.

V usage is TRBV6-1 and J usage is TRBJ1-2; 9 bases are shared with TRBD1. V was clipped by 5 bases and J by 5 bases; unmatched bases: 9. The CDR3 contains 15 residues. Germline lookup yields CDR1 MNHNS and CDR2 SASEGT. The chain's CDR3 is CASSTVHGQGYGYTF. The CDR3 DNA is TGTGCCAGCAGTACAGTCCACGGACAGGGGTATGGCTACACCTTC.

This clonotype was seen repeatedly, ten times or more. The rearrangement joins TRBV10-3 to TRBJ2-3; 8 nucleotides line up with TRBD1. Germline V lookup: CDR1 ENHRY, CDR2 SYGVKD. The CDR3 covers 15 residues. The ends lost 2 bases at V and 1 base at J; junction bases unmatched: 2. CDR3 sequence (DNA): TGTGCCATCAGTGAGCCGGGACAGGGCACAGATACGCAGTATTTT. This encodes CAISEPGQGTDTQYF.

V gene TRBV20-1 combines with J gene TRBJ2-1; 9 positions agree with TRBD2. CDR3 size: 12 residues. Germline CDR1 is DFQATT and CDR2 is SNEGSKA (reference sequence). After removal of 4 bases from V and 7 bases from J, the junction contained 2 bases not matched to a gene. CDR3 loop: CSAMGLANEQFF. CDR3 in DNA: TGCAGTGCTATGGGACTAGCTAATGAGCAGTTCTTC.

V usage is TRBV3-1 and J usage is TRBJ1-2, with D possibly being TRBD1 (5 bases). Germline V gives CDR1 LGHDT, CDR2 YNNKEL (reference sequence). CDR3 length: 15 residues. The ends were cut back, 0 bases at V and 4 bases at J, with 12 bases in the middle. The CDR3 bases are TGTGCCAGCAGCCAAGAGGGGCGGAAATTCTATGGCTACACCTTC. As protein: CASSQEGRKFYGYTF. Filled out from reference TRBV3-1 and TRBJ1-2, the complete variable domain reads DTAVSQTPKYLVTQMGNDKSIKCEQNLGHDTMYWYKQDSKKFLKIMFSYNNKELIINETVPNRFSPKSPDKAHLNLHINSLELGDSAVYFCASSQEGRKFYGYTFGSGTRLTVV.

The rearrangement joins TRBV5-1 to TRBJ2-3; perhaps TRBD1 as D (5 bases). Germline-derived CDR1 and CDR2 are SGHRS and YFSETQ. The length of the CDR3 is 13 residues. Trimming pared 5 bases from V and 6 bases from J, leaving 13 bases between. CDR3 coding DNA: TGCGCCAGCAGGCCCCCGGCAGGGGATACGCAGTATTTT. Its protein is CASRPPAGDTQYF.

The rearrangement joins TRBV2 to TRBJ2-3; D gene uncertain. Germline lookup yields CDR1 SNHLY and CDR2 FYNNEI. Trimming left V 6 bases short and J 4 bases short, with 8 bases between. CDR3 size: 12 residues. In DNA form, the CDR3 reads TGTGCCAGCAGATCCTTACCAGATACGCAGTATTTT. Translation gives CASRSLPDTQYF.

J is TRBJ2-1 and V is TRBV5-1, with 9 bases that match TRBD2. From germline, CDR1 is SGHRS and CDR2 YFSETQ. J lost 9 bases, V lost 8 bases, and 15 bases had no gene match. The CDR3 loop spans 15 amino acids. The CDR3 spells CASGGTSLGGGEQFF. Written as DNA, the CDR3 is TGCGCCAGTGGCGGGACTAGCCTGGGGGGGGGTGAGCAGTTCTTC.